This TCR beta chain is from a study of T cell repertoires in cytomegalovirus infection. Overall study context: Evidence of both CMV infection and a matching HLA type came from public TCR beta signatures.

TCRdb recomputed calls from the reads with MiXCR, one row per CDR3 protein. The sample lists 650,000 to 850,000 distinct CDR3 sequences; around 29% were seen once. Study observations and caveats: Cumulative frequency of public TCR beta families picked out carriers of CMV plus the relevant HLA. HLA-C-restricted, CMV-specific TCR beta clonotypes were dominant ex vivo.

This clonotype was counted ten times or more. What it binds is not known. The receptor was isolated from a human donor in good health (CMV status not recorded). Some clones in this sample may be carry-over from other donors' samples. This specimen consisted of cultured CD8+ T cells from PBMCs, obtained from culture after CMV antigen stimulation.

The CDR3 DNA reads as TGTGCCAGCAGCGGAGTTTCGGGACAGCCGATCCCTTATTATGGCTACACCTTC. It is translated as CASSGVSGQPIPYYGYTF. This chain links TRBV7-2 with TRBJ1-2, with 7 bases aligning to TRBD1. Trimming at V came to 5 bases and at J to 5 bases, leaving 20 bases not matched to a gene. This CDR3 contains 18 residues. The germline CDR1 and CDR2 sequences are SGHTA and FQGNSA.